This entry lists 4 T cell receptor beta chains sequenced from one sample in a study of Ad26.COV2.S vaccination and SARS-CoV-2 variants. Data came from immunoSEQ multiplex PCR; TCRdb stores just in-frame clones and leaves some out. The sample contains some 420,000 clones, around 89% of which appear only once. The treatment denotes: around 19 received Ad26.COV2.S at low or high dose, single or two shots; several received placebo; per-sample allocation not given. Sample collection was performed on day 63 after the first vaccine or placebo injection. The starting material was peripheral blood, obtained in a trial of Ad26.COV2.S vaccine versus placebo. The receptor set was obtained from a person aged 18 to 59 who received the Ad26.COV2.S COVID-19 vaccine or a placebo.

The chain links TRBV30 to TRBJ2-7, with D possibly being TRBD1 (6 bases). Germline CDR1 and CDR2: GTSNPN and SVGIG (reference sequence). The CDR3 spans 13 residues. V lost 4 bases to trimming and J lost 2 bases, with 12 bases between them. The CDR3 DNA follows: TGTGCCTGGAATCCGGGACAAGCCTACGAGCAGTACTTC. Protein: CAWNPGQAYEQYF.

V is TRBV24-1 and J is TRBJ2-2; D call uncertain. Germline-derived CDR1 and CDR2 are KGHDR and SFDVKD. The CDR3 sequence is 16 residues long. Trimming shortened V by 1 base and J by 0 bases, and 8 bases separated the two germline ends. This chain's CDR3 is CATSDFRRPNTGELFF. CDR3 coding DNA: TGTGCCACCAGTGATTTTCGACGGCCGAACACCGGGGAGCTGTTTTTT.

This clone was found a few times. The CDR3, as DNA: TGTGCCAGCAGCGACAGGGCCCCCGGCCCCCTCCACTTT. As protein: CASSDRAPGPLHF. V and J are TRBV21-1 and TRBJ1-6; TRBD1, as called in the table, went unchecked against the DNA. TRBV21-1 is listed as a pseudogene. The length of the CDR3 is 13 residues.

For the CDR3, the DNA is TGTGCCAGCAGGCCAGCGGGGGGGCCCTCTAGGAGCTCCTACAATGAGCAGTTCTTC. Translation gives CASRPAGGPSRSSYNEQFF. The V call is TRBV27, the J call TRBJ2-1; 10 nucleotides line up with TRBD2. The germline CDR1 and CDR2 sequences are MNHEY and SMNVEV (reference sequence). The CDR3 is 19 amino acids. Trimming removed 6 bases from V and 0 bases from J; junction bases left unmatched: 14.